What follows is one T cell receptor (beta chain) and its context. This clone was observed a few times. Its antigen remains undetermined. Base quality data are lacking; no much larger clone is found one base away. This record comes from a study of cytomegalovirus exposure and HLA in healthy donors (dated by TCRdb to about 2017). About the full investigation: An earlier analysis of several hundred of the donors reported 250 to 350 Gb of sequence data and 120 million or so unique TCR beta sequences from around 200 million T cells. An early release covering just under 650 HLA-typed donors comprised 300 to 350 gigabases of sequencing data and roughly 85 million unique TCR sequences. Of the roughly 430 genotyped donors, approximately 82% fell in the genetic ancestry cluster associated with self-reported Caucasian donors. The study was designed to test whether signatures of past pathogen exposure could be identified by cataloging public T cell receptors. The study profiled the T cell repertoires of 666 subjects by immunosequencing and related them to cytomegalovirus serostatus. Along with the approximately 700-subject first cohort, a separate validation cohort of roughly 110 different subjects was used. The study combined high-throughput TCR immunosequencing, statistical association of individual TCRs with disease status, and machine learning to predict cytomegalovirus infection status. A later analysis re-examined previously published TCR beta repertoires from roughly 650 donors and added high-resolution HLA genotyping to investigate patterns of TCR occurrence. Rather than using new phenotypic data, the later analysis identified candidate immune exposures from TCR beta sequences and from how often those sequences occurred across donors. An earlier analysis of approximately 580 of the donors used high-throughput TCR beta sequencing to judge whether each TCR beta V gene segment behaved as functional or pseudogenic. Donor age, sex, ethnicity and CMV serostatus were compiled together with the repertoire data. Genome-wide SNP genotypes for about 65% of the 666 donors were used in a later genetic analysis, which treated that subset as a discovery cohort. Every repertoire in the discovery cohort had been generated on one and the same sequencing platform. Both class I and class II loci were covered by HLA typing, at four-digit resolution. Typing coverage differed by locus: A, B, C, DRB1 and DQB1 were typed in about 629-640 donors, DQA1 in 500 to 550, DPA1 in 600 to 610, and DPB1 in roughly 470. Roughly five DR-DQ haplotypes were handled as single units for association and clustering, since linkage in the cohort was strong. Across some 400 genotyped donors of the cohort, an average of about 240,000 unique TCR beta nucleotide sequences per donor were sequenced, and 15% to 20% of those sequences were non-productive.

The library was prepared using the immunoSEQ multiplex PCR assay. A mixture of 60 forward primers for TCR Vbeta segments and 13 reverse primers for TCR Jbeta segments was used in the multiplex PCR. Amplification of the CDR3 region of rearranged TCR beta genes was performed with a multiplex PCR assay on genomic DNA. The amplified TCR beta libraries were sequenced on the Illumina HiSeq System as 87-base-pair reads. In the authors' own workflow: Across the 670 or so repertoires, a later analysis counted 80 million or so unique TCR beta chains, 9.5 million to 13 million of which were shared by at least two donors. A nearest-neighbor algorithm error-corrected the raw reads and collapsed the reads into unique sequences, merging closely related sequences to remove PCR and sequencing errors. Alignment of CDR3 sequences to IMGT reference sequences was used to assign V, D and J gene segments. For a sequence to be retained, at least a six-nucleotide match to both a V gene segment and a J gene segment was required. Rearrangements were classified as productive when the CDR3 lacked stop codons and remained in frame with V and J, and all other rearrangements were classified as non-productive. Following IMGT convention, CDR3 was defined as the stretch from the second conserved V-encoded cysteine up to the conserved J-encoded phenylalanine. Sequences without an unambiguous match to a single V gene segment were excluded from the earlier analysis of about 600 of the donors. An earlier analysis of a few hundred of the donors called V segments functional above 56.7% productive rearrangements and segregating when the between-donor standard deviation exceeded 5%. A statistical classification framework was developed to diagnose cytomegalovirus status using the catalog of TCR beta chain sequences. V and J gene assignment, in a later analysis, came from comparing TCR nucleotide sequences with IMGT/GENE-DB human TR gene sequences. The TCRdist pipeline was used in a later analysis to assign CDR3 sequences and most-parsimonious VDJ recombination scenarios. In a later analysis, every TCR beta chain was defined by the combination of its CDR3 amino acid sequence and its V-gene family, and reads without a unique V-gene family were dropped. In a later analysis, a few hundred highly shared, low-generation-probability nucleotide sequences were removed to address suspected cross-contamination and a sequencing artifact. For each public chain, a later analysis derived a clonal expansion index from normalized ranks of inferred template counts within each repertoire. Generation probabilities in a later analysis came from a VDJ recombination model fitted to out-of-frame rearrangements, and those results were checked against IGoR. A later analysis scored TCR-TCR, TCR-HLA and TCR-CMV co-occurrence with hypergeometric tests, applying a repertoire-size bias correction to TCR pairs. To estimate false discovery rates, a later analysis permuted the HLA or CMV assignments 20 times. In a later analysis, co-occurring TCRs were grouped using DBSCAN, and TCRdist sequence similarity was added for clustering within HLA-allele-positive subsets. Repertoires with fewer than 30,000 or more than 120,000 public chains were left out of co-occurrence clustering, as were a handful of repertoires with anomalous nucleotide sharing. TCRdb provides this immuneACCESS table in a form limited to in-frame rearrangements. Some clones are lacking; in checked studies, under half of them reflect an unresolved V gene, and why the rest are absent is not known. V and J calls and clone size follow that table, whereas D and trimming were derived from the DNA. Here the sample has some 190,000 clones; roughly 82% occur a single time. About 1.6% of the sample is held by the ten biggest clonotypes.

From its cysteine to its phenylalanine, the CDR3 spans 15 amino acids. Here the CDR3 DNA is all that survives: 45 bases in frame from base 1. Via the germline V gene (reference sequence), CDR1 is SEHNR and CDR2 FQNEAQ. Compared with germline, V lacks 7 bases and J lacks 4 bases; bases without a gene match: 11. The cohort was made up of 500 to 850 healthy bone marrow donors. Cohort members were all nominally healthy when sampled, although unrecorded immune exposures were likely present. The donor tested CMV seronegative, placing the donor among the 350 or so seronegative members of the cohort. Each donor provided a peripheral blood sample, and peripheral blood mononuclear cells were used for TCR beta sequencing. Genomic DNA was extracted from the blood cell samples with the Qiagen DNeasy Blood Extraction Kit. Findings and caveats that apply to the study as a whole: A cluster of highly shared sequence variants was judged likely to represent a technical artifact of the sequencing pipeline. The classifier was reported to diagnose cytomegalovirus status with high specificity and sensitivity in both the original cohort and the validation cohort. CMV serostatus was the only immune exposure information available for the cohort. Strong co-occurrence of HLA alleles, especially DR and DQ, made assigning TCR associations to individual alleles difficult. The authors suggested that the approach could potentially be extended to other disease states and immunological phenotypes. A later analysis associated some 17,000 TCR beta sequences with specific HLA alleles at a false discovery rate of 0.05. Correlated functional status among segregating V segments might reflect linkage disequilibrium, but an unknown experimental factor could not be ruled out. This cohort had only TCR beta chains sequenced, and the lack of alpha or paired-chain data limited which features could be detected. According to a later analysis, most CMV-associated TCR beta chains appeared to be HLA-restricted, and the HLA associations seemed to be driven largely by CMV exposure. Because counts were too low, about 15 rarely observed V segments, including chromosome 9 orphons, were left out of the earlier analysis of some 600 of the donors. In vitro tests confirmed that a few of the cytomegalovirus-associated TCR beta chains recognize cytomegalovirus antigens. A further reported finding was that TCR beta sequences accurately predicted the HLA-A and HLA-B alleles for most subjects in the first cohort. According to a later analysis, parvovirus B19, influenza, CMV and Epstein-Barr virus appeared linked to several top co-occurrence clusters. An association between a missense DCLRE1C variant and V-gene and J-gene trimming of TCR beta chains was found in a later genetic analysis and replicated in an independent cohort. Sequencing depth was assumed to be roughly uniform across donors in the presence/absence analyses, though that assumption may not hold. A later analysis found that HLA-associated TCR beta chains were more clonally expanded and had lower generation probabilities than equally common non-associated chains. In an earlier analysis of some 540 of the donors, most TCR beta V segments appeared in productive rearrangements about 87% or about 30% of the time, broadly matching IMGT annotations. Some IMGT-functional V segments, including TRBV6-2 and TRBV6-3, could not be told apart with the 87-base-pair reads, so those segments were excluded. Compared with the approximately 700-donor mean, donors in an Asian-associated ancestry cluster had fewer N-insertions in productive TCRs, according to a later genetic analysis. HLA typing was unavailable for some donors at each locus, so association tests used only the typed subset. Most TCR sequences were observed very rarely across donors, whereas some public TCRs were present in many individuals. The study listed 164 TCR beta chains as associated with cytomegalovirus. In a later analysis, TCR association rates were found to vary across HLA loci, with the most associated TCRs seen for DRB1 alleles and the fewest for HLA-C alleles.

In this chain, TRBV7-9 is recombined with TRBJ2-7; TRBD2 agrees with 9 junctional bases. The sample consisted of PBMCs. The sequence came from a man aged 35-49 years in good health and CMV-seronegative. The CDR3 reads CASNPGGGGAYEQYF. The DNA sequence follows: TGTGCCAGCAACCCCGGCGGCGGGGGGGCATACGAGCAGTACTTC.